Following are 12 T cell receptor beta chains from one sample sequenced in a study of vaccination effects on CD4 cells after COVID-19 (dated by TCRdb to 2021 to 2024). The ViraFEST assay stimulated PBMC with viral peptide pools and then used TCR sequencing to identify antigen-specific CD4+ T cell clonotypes by expansion. After around ten days of culture, CD4+ T cells were isolated with the EasySep CD4+ T cell isolation kit. Participants received two doses of either the BNT162b2 or the mRNA-1273 mRNA SARS-CoV-2 vaccine. Their target antigens are unknown. The method was the immunoSEQ multiplex PCR assay. This is the immuneACCESS table as TCRdb keeps it, with only in-frame sequences that have V and J called. A part of the clones is gone; compared with another copy, unresolved V genes explain less than half, and the rest is unexplained. The sample has about 28,000 clones on record, about 73% of them singletons. The leading ten clones occupy roughly 10% of the sample.

The specimen comprised CD4+ T cells from PBMCs cultured with HCoV-NL63 spike peptides, sampled after COVID-19 vaccination. This specimen's cell subset or site label, interpreted: HCoV-NL63 spike overlapping peptide pool stimulation. These receptors came from a human donor who received a COVID-19 vaccine.

The chain has TRBV18 and TRBJ2-7; 7 nucleotides match TRBD2. The V gene end was trimmed by 6 bases and the J gene end by 1 base; junction bases not matched to a gene: 6. The germline CDR1 and CDR2 sequences are KGHSH and LQKENI. The CDR3 loop spans 14 amino acids. The CDR3, as DNA: TGTGCCAGCTCCGCCCAGGGAGGGTCCTACGAGCAGTACTTC. Translated, it gives CASSAQGGSYEQYF.

The J gene is TRBJ2-5, the V gene TRBV7-8; 7 nucleotides align to TRBD1. CDR3 length: 14 residues. The V segment lost 0 bases and the J segment 5 bases; nucleotides outside the gene matches: 3. Germline V gene lookup returns CDR1 SGHVS and CDR2 FQNEAQ. CDR3 region: CASSLAGGRETQYF. CDR3 in DNA: TGTGCCAGCAGCTTAGCAGGGGGCCGGGAGACCCAGTACTTC.

This clone was recorded a few times. This chain links TRBV2 with TRBJ2-7; D unclear. Deletions cut 3 bases from V and 3 bases from J, with 9 bases between. The germline V gene has CDR1 SNHLY and CDR2 FYNNEI. The CDR3 extends over 13 amino acids. CDR3 sequence reads: CASSEDHGYEQYF. The CDR3 DNA reads as TGTGCCAGCAGTGAGGATCACGGCTACGAGCAGTACTTC. The variable domain in full, completed from reference TRBV2 and TRBJ2-7, reads EPEVTQTPSHQVTQMGQEVILRCVPISNHLYFYWYRQILGQKVEFLVSFYNNEISEKSEIFDDQFSVERPDGSNFTLKIRSTKLEDSAMYFCASSEDHGYEQYFGPGTRLTVT.

The chain uses TRBV6-5 and TRBJ1-2; no clear D. The CDR3 loop spans 13 amino acids. The V gene lost 2 bases and the J gene lost 8 bases, with 12 bases spanning the gap. Germline V gene sequence: CDR1 MNHEY, CDR2 SVGAGI. CDR3 protein: CASSYGVKSGYTF. In DNA form, the CDR3 reads TGTGCCAGCAGTTACGGGGTTAAATCGGGCTACACCTTC.

The chain recombines TRBV6-5 with TRBJ1-2; D remains unclear. The CDR3 sequence is 13 residues long. V lost 0 bases, J lost 3 bases, and 5 bases lay in between. Germline-derived CDR1 and CDR2 are MNHEY and SVGAGI. The CDR3 sequence: CASSYSNDYGYTF. CDR3 bases: TGTGCCAGCAGTTACTCGAACGACTATGGCTACACCTTC.

The chain couples TRBV25-1 to TRBJ2-3; the match to TRBD1 covers 10 bases. With 7 bases clipped from V and 6 bases from J, the junction kept 4 bases outside the gene matches. The germline CDR1 and CDR2 sequences are MGHDK and SYGVNS. The CDR3 is made up of 13 amino acids. The CDR3 loop is CASTRTGGDTQYF. The CDR3 coding sequence is TGTGCCAGCACGCGGACAGGGGGGGATACGCAGTATTTT.

The rearrangement links TRBV5-1 to TRBJ1-1; tentative D call: TRBD1 (6 bases). Per the germline V gene, CDR1 is SGHRS and CDR2 is YFSETQ. CDR3 length equals 15 residues. V was clipped by 1 base and J by 0 bases, with 10 bases between them. The CDR3: CASSLLGHLNTEAFF. CDR3 DNA: TGCGCCAGCAGCTTGTTGGGACACTTGAACACTGAAGCTTTCTTT.

The chain is built from TRBV24-1 and TRBJ2-1; weak D call: TRBD1 (6 bases). This CDR3 spans 16 amino acids. Germline lookup yields CDR1 KGHDR and CDR2 SFDVKD. V lost 4 bases to trimming and J lost 6 bases, with 18 bases between them. CDR3 protein: CATSERPGQGPNEQFF. In DNA form, the CDR3 reads TGTGCCACCAGTGAACGCCCGGGACAAGGCCCCAATGAGCAGTTCTTC.

In its sample, this clone was seen a few times. The chain is built from TRBV10-3 and TRBJ1-5, with D perhaps TRBD1 (5 bases). Trimming shortened V by 10 bases and J by 5 bases, and 18 bases separated the two germline ends. The CDR3 is 14 amino acids. Germline lookup yields CDR1 ENHRY and CDR2 SYGVKD. CDR3 bases: TGTGCCACCGGGACCTCCGCAGAGGATCAGCCCCAGCATTTT. As protein: CATGTSAEDQPQHF.

Here the CDR3 reads CASSLGRAGVRETQYF. CDR3 nucleotides: TGTGCCAGCAGCTTAGGGCGGGCGGGAGTTCGGGAGACCCAGTACTTC. The chain is built from TRBV11-2 and TRBJ2-5, with TRBD2 matching over 7 bases. The J segment lost 5 bases and the V segment lost 1 base, leaving 10 bases of the junction unmatched. There are 16 residues in the CDR3. Germline lookup yields CDR1 SGHAT and CDR2 FQNNGV.

The chain uses TRBV20-1 and TRBJ1-2; D not certain. V was trimmed by 3 bases and J by 0 bases, leaving 8 bases between them. CDR1 is DFQATT and CDR2 is SNEGSKA in the germline V gene (reference sequence). CDR3 size: 13 residues. The CDR3 DNA follows: TGCAGTGCTAGTCACCAGACTAACTATGGCTACACCTTC. Translated: CSASHQTNYGYTF.

CDR3 bases: TGCGCCAGCAGCTTGGAAGGACAACTTTATGATGAAGCTTTCTTT. It specifies CASSLEGQLYDEAFF. V usage is TRBV5-1 and J usage is TRBJ1-1, with a possible D match to TRBD1 (5 bases). Looked up from germline, CDR1 is SGHRS and CDR2 is YFSETQ. Trimming removed 0 bases at V and 7 bases at J, with 16 bases between. The CDR3 loop spans 15 amino acids.